The next 10 T cell receptor beta chains were all read from a single sample in a study of blood T cell repertoires in COVID-19 (dated by TCRdb to 2018 to 2021). The library relied on the immunoSEQ multiplex PCR assay. Drawn from immuneACCESS, this table holds only the in-frame rearrangements with V and J called that TCRdb kept. Clones are partly lost; checked studies trace under half to an unresolved V gene and leave the rest unexplained. This sample is represented by some 60,000 clones; around 83% of them were singletons. The biggest ten clones account for roughly 12% of the sample. Specimen: peripheral blood. These receptors all stem from a human donor in a cohort sampled during active COVID-19.

V and J are TRBV2 and TRBJ1-1, with D perhaps TRBD1 (6 bases). CDR1 and CDR2 from the germline V gene are SNHLY and FYNNEI. The CDR3 has 11 residues. With 4 bases removed from V and 11 bases from J, the gap between germline ends came to 11 bases. CDR3 residues: CASSGGGRAFF. The CDR3 DNA sequence: TGTGCCAGCAGTGGGGGGGGCCGGGCTTTCTTT.

The rearrangement joins TRBV7-9 to TRBJ2-1, with 8 positions matching TRBD2. V lost 4 bases to trimming and J lost 7 bases; unmatched junction nucleotides: 12. CDR3 size: 16 residues. Germline V gives CDR1 SEHNR, CDR2 FQNEAQ (reference sequence). The CDR3 reads CASSSFRKRGSNEQFF. CDR3 coding DNA: TGTGCCAGCAGCTCATTTAGAAAGCGGGGGAGTAATGAGCAGTTCTTC.

The gene calls are TRBV14 and TRBJ1-2; D gene ambiguous. Trimming shortened V by 4 bases and J by 8 bases, and 14 bases separated the two germline ends. Germline loops: CDR1 SGHDN, CDR2 FVKESK. This CDR3 has 13 amino acids. The CDR3 is CASSPLLLGGYTF. The DNA of the CDR3 is TGTGCCAGCAGCCCCCTACTGCTAGGAGGCTACACCTTC.

The chain carries TRBV27 and TRBJ1-5, with a possible D match to TRBD1 (5 bases). CDR1 and CDR2 from the germline V gene are MNHEY and SMNVEV (reference sequence). Trimming cost V 5 bases and J 5 bases, with 13 bases left between them. This CDR3 is built from 14 residues. DNA for the CDR3: TGTGCCAGCAGTGGGGCCAGACTTGATCAGCCCCAGCATTTT. This gives the protein CASSGARLDQPQHF.

The V call is TRBV11-2, the J call TRBJ2-1, with D perhaps TRBD1 (5 bases). Germline lookup yields CDR1 SGHAT and CDR2 FQNNGV. The CDR3 runs to 13 residues. V gave up 3 bases and J gave up 9 bases, with 12 bases separating them. The CDR3 loop reads CASSLHRNLEQFF. The CDR3 DNA reads as TGTGCCAGCAGCTTGCACAGGAATCTTGAGCAGTTCTTC. Complete variable domain (other parts from reference TRBV11-2 and TRBJ2-1): EAGVAQSPRYKIIEKRQSVAFWCNPISGHATLYWYQQILGQGPKLLIQFQNNGVVDDSQLPKDRFSAERLKGVDSTLKIQPAKLEDSAVYLCASSLHRNLEQFFGPGTRLTVL.

CDR3 loop: CASSLQGVGSPLHF. The CDR3 coding sequence is TGTGCCAGCAGCTTACAGGGGGTCGGATCACCCCTCCACTTT. The V gene is TRBV5-5, the J gene TRBJ1-6; 8 nucleotides line up with TRBD1. Germline V gene data show CDR1 as SGHKS and CDR2 as YYEKEE (reference sequence). The CDR3 loop spans 14 amino acids. V lost 2 bases, J lost 10 bases, and 5 bases stayed unmatched.

The chain uses TRBV5-6 and TRBJ1-1, with D possibly matching TRBD1 (5 bases). Per germline, CDR1 SGHDT and CDR2 YYEEEE. Trimming removed 0 bases from V and 6 bases from J, with 12 bases in between. This CDR3 is built from 14 residues. CDR3 DNA sequence: TGTGCCAGCAGCTTGGTACGGGGGGTGCCTGAAGCTTTCTTT. Translation gives CASSLVRGVPEAFF.

V gene TRBV7-2 combines with J gene TRBJ2-4; D is unresolved. The CDR3 contains 14 residues. With 1 base removed from V and 4 bases from J, the gap between germline ends came to 8 bases. Germline CDR1 reads SGHTA; CDR2 reads FQGNSA. The CDR3 spells CASSLDVRKNIQYF. The CDR3 coding sequence is TGTGCCAGCAGCTTAGATGTTAGAAAAAACATTCAGTACTTC.

The genes are TRBV6-5 and TRBJ2-4; D might be TRBD2 (6 bases). This CDR3 spans 13 amino acids. Trimming took off 6 bases at V and 8 bases at J, with 14 bases between the two ends. CDR1 MNHEY and CDR2 SVGAGI come from the germline V gene. CDR3 coding DNA: TGTGCCAGCAGCAGGGACTGGGCGGACATTCAGTACTTC. Translating gives CASSRDWADIQYF.

The chain links TRBV12-5 to TRBJ2-5; 7 bases fit TRBD2. CDR1 LGHNT and CDR2 FRNRAP come from the germline V gene. The V and J ends lost 4 bases and 3 bases, in that order; junction bases with no gene match: 5. The CDR3 is 14 amino acids. This CDR3 is CASGSPGREETQYF. The CDR3 DNA follows: TGTGCTAGTGGTTCCCCGGGGAGGGAAGAGACCCAGTACTTC.